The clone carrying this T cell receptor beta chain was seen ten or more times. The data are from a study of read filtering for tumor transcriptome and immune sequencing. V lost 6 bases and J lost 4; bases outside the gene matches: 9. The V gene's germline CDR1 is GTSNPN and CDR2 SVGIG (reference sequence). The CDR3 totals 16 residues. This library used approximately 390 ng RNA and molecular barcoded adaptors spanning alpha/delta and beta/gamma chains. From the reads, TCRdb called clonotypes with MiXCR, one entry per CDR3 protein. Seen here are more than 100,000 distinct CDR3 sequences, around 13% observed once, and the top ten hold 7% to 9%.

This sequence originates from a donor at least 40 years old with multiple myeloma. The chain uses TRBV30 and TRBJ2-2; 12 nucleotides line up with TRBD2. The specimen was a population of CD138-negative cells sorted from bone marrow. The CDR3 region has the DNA TGTGCCTGCCCAGGACTAGCGGGAAAACTCACCGGGGAGCTGTTTTTT. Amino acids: CACPGLAGKLTGELFF. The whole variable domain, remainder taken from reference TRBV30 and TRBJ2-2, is SQTIHQWPATLVQPVGSPLSLECTVEGTSNPNLYWYRQAAGRGLQLLFYSVGIGQISSEVPQNLSASRPQDRQFILSSKKLLLSDSGFYLCACPGLAGKLTGELFFGEGSRLTVL.